The 9 T cell receptor beta chains presented below share a single source sample, sequenced in a study of identical twins. TCRdb recomputed calls from the 5' RACE reads with MiXCR, one row per CDR3 protein. Counted here are about 450,000 distinct CDR3 sequences, 15% to 20% occurring once; the ten biggest clones make up approximately 12%. Sequencing was carried out using naive T cells sorted from blood. These receptor sequences come from a man aged 50 to 60 in good health.

V is TRBV4-3 and J is TRBJ2-3, with 7 bases identical to TRBD2. Germline-derived CDR1 and CDR2 are LGHNA and YSLEER. The CDR3 totals 16 residues. The ends lost 2 bases at V and 0 bases at J; junction bases unmatched: 5. DNA of the CDR3: TGCGCCAGCAGCCAAACCCTGGGGGGGAGCACAGATACGCAGTATTTT. Its protein is CASSQTLGGSTDTQYF.

The V and J genes are TRBV12-3 or TRBV12-4 and TRBJ2-7; D is ambiguous. The CDR3 contains 11 residues. Trimming took 4 bases from V and 5 from J, leaving 6 bases between them. The CDR3 coding sequence is TGTGCCAGCAGTTATCTGGACGAGCAGTACTTC. It codes for CASSYLDEQYF.

The table lists this clonotype with many counts. V usage is TRBV12-3 or TRBV12-4 and J usage is TRBJ2-7; 7 positions match TRBD1. V was clipped by 6 bases and J by 2 bases; unmatched bases: 10. CDR3 length: 15 amino acids. This CDR3 is CASRERTGPTYEQYF. In DNA, the CDR3 is TGTGCCAGCAGGGAGAGGACAGGACCGACCTACGAGCAGTACTTC.

This clonotype was counted only a few times. The CDR3 is CASSYSQGYEQFF. The DNA for the CDR3 is TGTGCCAGCAGTTACTCACAGGGGTATGAGCAGTTCTTC. This sequence joins TRBV6-5 and TRBJ2-1; 7 nucleotides align to TRBD1. The CDR3 consists of 13 residues. V lost 0 bases to trimming and J lost 8 bases; unmatched junction nucleotides: 1. Germline CDR1 MNHEY, CDR2 SVGAGI.

This clonotype was counted between two and nine times. The chain has TRBV5-5 and TRBJ2-1; the match to TRBD1 covers 12 bases. CDR1 SGHKS and CDR2 YYEKEE come from the germline V gene (reference sequence). The CDR3 has 15 residues. V shed 2 bases, J shed 8 bases, and the junction held 5 bases outside the gene matches. This chain's CDR3 is CASSFGGQGAYEQFF. Here the CDR3 DNA reads TGTGCCAGCAGCTTCGGGGGACAGGGGGCTTATGAGCAGTTCTTC.

V gene TRBV6-5 combines with J gene TRBJ2-1; D remains ambiguous. The V gene lost 0 bases and the J gene lost 7 bases, with 19 bases spanning the gap. The V gene's germline CDR1 is MNHEY and CDR2 SVGAGI. The CDR3 covers 17 residues. DNA of the CDR3: TGTGCCAGCAGTTACTCCTACCGGTCCCAGAGAAATAATGAGCAGTTCTTC. Translating it yields CASSYSYRSQRNNEQFF.

V is TRBV6-2 or TRBV6-3 and J is TRBJ2-2; D not resolved. The CDR3 runs 16 residues. Looked up from germline, CDR1 is MNHEY and CDR2 is SVGEGT. Trimming removed 2 bases from V and 4 bases from J, with 14 bases in between. The CDR3 reads CASSYRRVAVTGELFF. The CDR3 nucleotides are TGTGCCAGCAGTTACCGCCGGGTAGCTGTCACCGGGGAGCTGTTTTTT.

V and J are TRBV18 and TRBJ2-7; D may match TRBD1 or TRBD2 (5 bases each). The CDR3 runs 13 residues. Looked up from germline, CDR1 is KGHSH and CDR2 is LQKENI. Trimming took off 6 bases at V and 2 bases at J, with 11 bases between the two ends. CDR3 residues: CASSGTVAYEQYF. CDR3 nucleotides: TGTGCCAGCTCCGGGACGGTGGCCTACGAGCAGTACTTC.

A few counts support this clonotype. J is TRBJ2-5 and V is TRBV20-1; tentative D call: TRBD2 (5 bases). CDR1 is DFQATT and CDR2 is SNEGSKA in the germline V gene (reference sequence). The CDR3 is 15 residues long. The germline V and J ends were trimmed by 6 bases and 0 bases, with 17 bases remaining between them. The CDR3 nucleotides are TGCAGTGCCAAGAAGGGCGGAGGCCACCAAGAGACCCAGTACTTC. This sequence encodes CSAKKGGGHQETQYF.